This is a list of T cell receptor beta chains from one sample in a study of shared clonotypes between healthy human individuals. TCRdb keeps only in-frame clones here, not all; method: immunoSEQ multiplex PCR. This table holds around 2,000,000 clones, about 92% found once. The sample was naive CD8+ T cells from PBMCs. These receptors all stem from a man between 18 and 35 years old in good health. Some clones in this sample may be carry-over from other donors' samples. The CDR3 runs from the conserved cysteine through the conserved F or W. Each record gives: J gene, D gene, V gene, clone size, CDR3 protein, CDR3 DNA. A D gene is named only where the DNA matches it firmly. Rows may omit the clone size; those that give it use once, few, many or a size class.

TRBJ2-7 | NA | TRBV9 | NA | CASSVAAAITYEQYF | TGTGCCAGCAGCGTAGCGGCAGCGATAACCTACGAGCAGTACTTC
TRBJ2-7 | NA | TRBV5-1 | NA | CASSPTGNPYEQYF | TGCGCCAGCAGCCCCACAGGTAACCCCTACGAGCAGTACTTC
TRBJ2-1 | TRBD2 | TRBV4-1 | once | CASSQAGTSGEQFF | TGCGCCAGCAGCCAAGCTGGAACTAGCGGAGAGCAGTTCTTC
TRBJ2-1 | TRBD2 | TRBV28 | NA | CQSGGRTNEQFF | TGTCAAAGTGGCGGGAGGACCAATGAGCAGTTCTTC
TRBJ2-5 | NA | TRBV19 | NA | CASSMVHLQETQYF | TGTGCCAGTAGTATGGTACACCTCCAAGAGACCCAGTACTTC
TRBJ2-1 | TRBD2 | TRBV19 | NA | CALDPGLAGDNEQFF | TGTGCCTTAGACCCGGGACTAGCGGGGGACAATGAGCAGTTCTTC
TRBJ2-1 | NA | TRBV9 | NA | CSYRSSYNEQFF | TGTTCCTACCGAAGCTCCTACAATGAGCAGTTCTTC
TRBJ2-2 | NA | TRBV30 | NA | CAWRPLAGELFF | TGTGCCTGGAGGCCCCTGGCCGGGGAGCTGTTTTTT
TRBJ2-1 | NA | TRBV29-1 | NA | CSVVGKPIYNEQFF | TGCAGCGTTGTGGGGAAACCAATCTACAATGAGCAGTTCTTC
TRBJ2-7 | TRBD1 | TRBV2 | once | CASITGQGYEQYF | TGTGCCAGCATAACGGGACAGGGCTACGAGCAGTACTTC
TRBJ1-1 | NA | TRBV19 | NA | CASSTGVGAEAFF | TGTGCCAGTAGCACGGGGGTTGGAGCTGAAGCTTTCTTT
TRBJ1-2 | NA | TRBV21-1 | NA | CASITPASGPLYGYTF | TGTGCCAGCATCACCCCCGCGTCCGGTCCCCTCTATGGCTACACCTTC
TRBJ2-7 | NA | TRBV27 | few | CASSFGPYYEQYF | TGTGCCAGCAGTTTTGGTCCTTACTACGAGCAGTACTTC
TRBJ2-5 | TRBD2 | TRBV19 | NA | CARRAPRLAGGETQYF | TGTGCCAGAAGGGCCCCCCGACTAGCGGGAGGTGAGACCCAGTACTTC
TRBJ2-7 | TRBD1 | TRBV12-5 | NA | CASGLTGGEQYF | TGTGCTAGTGGTTTGACAGGGGGTGAGCAGTACTTC
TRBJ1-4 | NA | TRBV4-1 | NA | CASSQGGQGNEKLFF | TGCGCCAGCAGCCAAGGTGGCCAGGGAAACGAAAAACTGTTTTTT
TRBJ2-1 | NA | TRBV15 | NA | CATSRGPRDSYNEQFF | TGTGCCACCAGCAGGGGCCCCCGGGACTCCTACAATGAGCAGTTCTTC
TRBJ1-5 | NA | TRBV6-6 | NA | CASSWSQNSNQPQHF | TGTGCCAGCAGTTGGAGCCAGAATAGCAATCAGCCCCAGCATTTT
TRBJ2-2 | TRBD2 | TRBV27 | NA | CASSPFPLGLAGVGANTGELFF | TGTGCCAGCAGTCCCTTCCCCCTCGGACTAGCGGGAGTCGGGGCGAACACCGGGGAGCTGTTTTTT
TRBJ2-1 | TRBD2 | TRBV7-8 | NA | CASSPGLAGGWGEQFF | TGTGCCAGCAGCCCGGGACTAGCGGGGGGTTGGGGTGAGCAGTTCTTC
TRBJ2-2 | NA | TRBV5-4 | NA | CASSFLTRTLSGELFF | TGTGCCAGCAGCTTCCTTACGCGGACGCTCAGCGGGGAGCTGTTTTTT
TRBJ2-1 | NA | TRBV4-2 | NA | CASSQGQRYEQFF | TGTGCCAGCAGCCAAGGACAGCGTTATGAGCAGTTCTTC
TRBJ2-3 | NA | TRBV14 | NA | CASSPLLRADTQYF | TGTGCCAGCAGCCCCCTTCTTCGGGCAGATACGCAGTATTTT
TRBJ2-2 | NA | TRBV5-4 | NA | CASSLGGFRAGELFF | TGTGCCAGCAGCCTGGGGGGCTTTCGGGCCGGGGAGCTGTTTTTT
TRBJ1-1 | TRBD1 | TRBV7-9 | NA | CASSLATYYRGAFF | TGTGCCAGCAGCTTAGCCACCTATTACAGGGGAGCTTTCTTT
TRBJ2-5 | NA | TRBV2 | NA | CASRGVAGKETQYF | TGTGCCAGCAGGGGAGTCGCAGGGAAAGAGACCCAGTACTTC
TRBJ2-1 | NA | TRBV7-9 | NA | CASTDLGRAVTAYNEQFF | TGTGCCAGCACCGACCTCGGTAGGGCGGTGACGGCCTACAATGAGCAGTTCTTC
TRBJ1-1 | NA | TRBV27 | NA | CASSSRQVLNTEAFF | TGTGCCAGCAGTTCCCGACAGGTCCTGAACACTGAAGCTTTCTTT
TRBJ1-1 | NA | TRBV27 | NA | CASSLTGNTEAFF | TGTGCCAGCAGTTTGACAGGGAACACTGAAGCTTTCTTT
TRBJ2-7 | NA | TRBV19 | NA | CASSIVAKSLYEQYF | TGTGCCAGTAGTATAGTGGCGAAGAGCCTCTACGAGCAGTACTTC
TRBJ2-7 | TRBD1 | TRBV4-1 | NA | CASSQIPRTGEYEQYF | TGCGCCAGCAGCCAAATTCCTAGGACAGGGGAGTACGAGCAGTACTTC
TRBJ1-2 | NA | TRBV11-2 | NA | CASSLGVRVSIYGYTF | TGTGCCAGCAGCTTAGGTGTTCGGGTTTCTATCTATGGCTACACCTTC
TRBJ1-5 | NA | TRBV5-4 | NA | CASSLGPGVKNQPQHF | TGTGCCAGCAGCTTGGGGCCAGGGGTTAAGAATCAGCCCCAGCATTTT
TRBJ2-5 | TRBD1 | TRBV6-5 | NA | CASRPGQLLSKTQYF | TGTGCCAGCCGGCCGGGACAGCTACTGTCGAAGACCCAGTACTTC
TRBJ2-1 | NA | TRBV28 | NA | CASGNTAESSYNEQFF | TGTGCCAGCGGTAATACAGCGGAAAGCTCCTACAATGAGCAGTTCTTC
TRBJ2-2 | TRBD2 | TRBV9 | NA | CASSATRGTSGNTGELFF | TGTGCCAGCAGCGCAACCCGAGGGACTAGCGGTAACACCGGGGAGCTGTTTTTT
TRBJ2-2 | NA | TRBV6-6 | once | CASSYGTYLVSGELFF | TGTGCCAGCAGTTACGGGACTTATCTCGTTTCGGGGGAGCTGTTTTTT
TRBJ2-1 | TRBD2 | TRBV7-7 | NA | CASSRSGREQFF | TGTGCCAGCAGCCGTAGCGGGCGCGAGCAGTTCTTC
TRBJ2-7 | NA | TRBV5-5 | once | CASSLEVTPYEQYF | TGTGCCAGCAGCTTGGAAGTGACACCCTACGAGCAGTACTTC
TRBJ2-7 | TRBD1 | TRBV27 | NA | CASSLSGQVYEQYF | TGTGCCAGCAGTTTATCCGGACAGGTCTACGAGCAGTACTTC
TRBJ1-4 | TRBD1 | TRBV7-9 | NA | CASSLPTGGLNEKLFF | TGTGCCAGCAGCTTACCAACAGGGGGCCTCAATGAAAAACTGTTTTTT
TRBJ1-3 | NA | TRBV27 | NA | CASSLSSSGNTIYF | TGTGCCAGCAGTCTATCCAGCTCTGGAAACACCATATATTTT
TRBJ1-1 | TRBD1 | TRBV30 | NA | CAWTGQGRVNTEAFF | TGTGCCTGGACCGGACAGGGTCGGGTGAACACTGAAGCTTTCTTT
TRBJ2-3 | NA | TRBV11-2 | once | CASSLDPRTTDTQYF | TGTGCCAGCAGCTTAGATCCTCGTACGACAGATACGCAGTATTTT
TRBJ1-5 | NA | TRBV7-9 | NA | CASSFGQINQPQHF | TGTGCCAGCAGCTTCGGACAGATAAATCAGCCCCAGCATTTT
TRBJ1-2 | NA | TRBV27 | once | CASTPGRGSSYGYTF | TGTGCCAGCACCCCCGGGAGGGGGAGTAGCTATGGCTACACCTTC
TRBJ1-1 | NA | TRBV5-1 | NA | CASRITDRTYTEAFF | TGCGCCAGCAGAATAACCGACAGGACCTACACTGAAGCTTTCTTT
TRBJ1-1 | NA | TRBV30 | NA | CAWSPVLGVNTEAFF | TGTGCCTGGAGTCCCGTTTTAGGGGTGAACACTGAAGCTTTCTTT
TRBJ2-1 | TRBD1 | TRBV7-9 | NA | CASIKPLTGQGEKEQFF | TGTGCCAGCATCAAACCCCTTACGGGACAGGGGGAAAAGGAGCAGTTCTTC
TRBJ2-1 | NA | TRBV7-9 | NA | CASSLEGGLYNEQFF | TGTGCCAGCAGCTTAGAAGGCGGACTCTACAATGAGCAGTTCTTC
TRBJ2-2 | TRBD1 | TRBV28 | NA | CATFDRGLNTGELFF | TGTGCCACCTTCGACAGGGGTCTGAACACCGGGGAGCTGTTTTTT
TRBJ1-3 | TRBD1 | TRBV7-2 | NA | CASSLGTGIGNTIYF | TGTGCCAGCAGCTTAGGGACAGGTATTGGAAACACCATATATTTT
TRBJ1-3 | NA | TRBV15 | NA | CATSRDREGFGNTIYF | TGTGCCACCAGCAGAGATCGGGAGGGGTTTGGAAACACCATATATTTT
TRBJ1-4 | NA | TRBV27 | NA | CASRPKVQSNEKLFF | TGTGCCAGCAGGCCCAAGGTACAATCTAATGAAAAACTGTTTTTT